Listed below are T cell receptor beta chains from one sample, sequenced in a study of T cell responses to AZD1222 COVID-19 vaccine. The protocol was immunoSEQ multiplex PCR, while the TCRdb copy is restricted to in-frame clones and leaves out a portion. The table has under 150,000 clones, over 85% seen once; the top ten hold around 1.1%. The material sequenced was peripheral blood, taken 28 days after the second AZD1222 dose. The source is an adult who received the AZD1222 COVID-19 vaccine. CDR3s include the opening cysteine and the closing phenylalanine or tryptophan. D genes are given only for firm matches. Some rows have no size entry. The others give once, few or many, or a class for an expanded clone.

>TRBV6-5|NA|NA|TRBJ2-2
TGTGCCAGCAGGCTAGCATCGAACACCGGGGAGCTGTTTTTT
CASRLASNTGELFF
>TRBV7-2|NA|NA|TRBJ1-5
TGTGCCAGCAGCTTAGCCGTGGGTCAGCCCCAGCATTTT
CASSLAVGQPQHF
>TRBV5-4|NA|TRBD1|TRBJ1-2
TGTGCCAGCAGCTTGGGGGACAGGATACCCTATGGCTACACCTTC
CASSLGDRIPYGYTF
>TRBV2|NA|TRBD1|TRBJ2-7
TGTGCCTCCAAAGTACGAACAGGGGTGGGCTACGAGCAGTACTTC
CASKVRTGVGYEQYF
>TRBV6-1|NA|NA|TRBJ2-7
TGTGCCAGCAACGGGGCCCGAGCATCCTACGAGCAGTACTTC
CASNGARASYEQYF
>TRBV6-5|NA|NA|TRBJ1-5
TGTGCCAGCAGTTGGCGCGGGTATAGCAATCAGCCCCAGCATTTT
CASSWRGYSNQPQHF
>TRBV5-1|NA|NA|TRBJ2-7
TGCGCCAGCAGCTTGACAGGGAACGAGCAGTACTTC
CASSLTGNEQYF
>TRBV6-5|NA|NA|TRBJ1-5
TGTGCCAGCGGATCCGGGACATTTAGCAATCAGCCCCAGCATTTT
CASGSGTFSNQPQHF
>TRBV7-2|NA|NA|TRBJ2-4
TGTGCCAGCAGCTTAAGATCGGAGGGCATTCAGTACTTC
CASSLRSEGIQYF
>TRBV28|NA|NA|TRBJ2-5
TGTGCCAGCAGAGACAGTAGAGAGACCCAGTACTTC
CASRDSRETQYF
>TRBV3-1/TRBV3-2|NA|TRBD2|TRBJ2-1
TGTGCCAGCAGCCAAGTGGCGGGAGGGCCCCATGAGCAGTTCTTC
CASSQVAGGPHEQFF
>TRBV27|NA|NA|TRBJ1-4
TGTGCCAGCAGTCCTTGGACAACTAATGAAAAACTGTTTTTT
CASSPWTTNEKLFF
>TRBV6-2/TRBV6-3|NA|TRBD2|TRBJ2-7
TGTGCCAGCAGTTACCGGCGGGAGAGGAACGAGCAGTACTTC
CASSYRRERNEQYF
>TRBV30|NA|TRBD1|TRBJ1-2
TGTGCCTGGAGTGAAGGACAGGGCTTCGGCTACACCTTC
CAWSEGQGFGYTF
>TRBV9|NA|NA|TRBJ1-1
TGTGCCAGCAGCGTTTCTCCATCCAACACTGAAGCTTTCTTT
CASSVSPSNTEAFF
>TRBV7-9|once|TRBD1|TRBJ1-5
TGTGCCAGCAGCTTAGGAACAGGGGGCGCGGGCCAGCCCCAGCATTTT
CASSLGTGGAGQPQHF
>TRBV20-1|once|NA|TRBJ1-2
TGCAGTGCTTACATGGCCCGCGGCTACACCTTC
CSAYMARGYTF
>TRBV7-3|NA|NA|TRBJ1-6
TGTGCCAGCAGTCAGAAACCGGGGGCGGCCAATAATTCACCCCTCCACTTT
CASSQKPGAANNSPLHF
>TRBV30|NA|TRBD2|TRBJ2-2
TGTGCCTGGAGATATTCGGGAGGGAACACCGGGGAGCTGTTTTTT
CAWRYSGGNTGELFF
>TRBV7-9|NA|NA|TRBJ1-2
TGTGCCAGCAGCCTATATGGGACGGTCTCTAACTATGGCTACACCTTC
CASSLYGTVSNYGYTF
>TRBV18|NA|TRBD2|TRBJ2-1
TGTGCCAGCTCACGTTTAGCGGGAGGGCCTAGCAATGAGCAGTTCTTC
CASSRLAGGPSNEQFF
>TRBV7-8|NA|NA|TRBJ2-3
TGTGCCAGCAGCTTAGTGCCCCCAGATACGCAGTATTTT
CASSLVPPDTQYF
>TRBV12-3/TRBV12-4|once|NA|TRBJ2-1
TGTGCCAGCAGGCTGGGACCGACTAATGAGCAGTTCTTC
CASRLGPTNEQFF
>TRBV4-2|NA|TRBD2|TRBJ2-7
TGTGCCAGCAGCCTAATGAGCGGGATTTCCTACGAGCAGTACTTC
CASSLMSGISYEQYF
>TRBV5-5|NA|NA|TRBJ2-7
TGTGCCAGCAGCTTGGGTATGGGGACCTACGAGCAGTACTTC
CASSLGMGTYEQYF
>TRBV15|NA|NA|TRBJ2-1
TGTGCCACCAGCGGAGTCCGGGGTGAGCAGTTCTTC
CATSGVRGEQFF
>TRBV6-2/TRBV6-3|NA|NA|TRBJ1-5
TGTGCCAGCAGCCTCTTCTCGGGGAGTAATCAGCCCCAGCATTTT
CASSLFSGSNQPQHF
>TRBV18|NA|TRBD2|TRBJ2-2
TGTGCCAGCTCACCATCCAGCGGGGTGAACACCGGGGAGCTGTTTTTT
CASSPSSGVNTGELFF
>TRBV7-3|once|TRBD2|TRBJ2-7
TGTGCCAGCAGCCGCGGGGGCTCCTACGAGCAGTACTTC
CASSRGGSYEQYF
>TRBV5-1|NA|TRBD1|TRBJ1-3
TGCGCCAGCAGCGCAGGGGGCTCTGGAAACACCATATATTTT
CASSAGGSGNTIYF
>TRBV2|NA|NA|TRBJ2-1
TGTGCCCACGCGGGAAGGCAGGCCGGTAGTTTAAACTACAATGAGCAGTTCTTC
CAHAGRQAGSLNYNEQFF
>TRBV19|NA|NA|TRBJ1-2
TGTGCCACGTACAGTGGAGGCTACACCTTC
CATYSGGYTF
>TRBV6-5|NA|TRBD2|TRBJ2-7
TGTGCCAGCACCCTGACTAGCGGGGACTCCTACGAGCAGTACTTC
CASTLTSGDSYEQYF
>TRBV4-2|NA|NA|TRBJ1-1
TGTGCCAGCAGCCCGTCAGGGATTTTGAACACTGAAGCTTTCTTT
CASSPSGILNTEAFF
>TRBV24-1|NA|NA|TRBJ2-2
TGTGCCACCAGTGATTTGGGCCCCTCCGAGGAGCTGTTTTTT
CATSDLGPSEELFF
>TRBV4-1|NA|NA|TRBJ2-2
TGCGCCAGCAGCCAAGAACCTACGAACACCGGGGAGCTGTTTTTT
CASSQEPTNTGELFF
>TRBV7-3|NA|NA|TRBJ2-6
TGTGCCAGCAGCTTAGTGGGGACAAGCTCTGGGGCCAACGTCCTGACTTTC
CASSLVGTSSGANVLTF